The clone carrying this T cell receptor (beta chain) was found a few times. The target antigen is unknown. The sample originates from a study of T cell repertoires in cytomegalovirus infection. Looking at the study overall: Use of recently identified HLA-C-restricted and well-studied HLA-B-restricted CMV epitopes was part of the study. CMV infection plus the matching HLA type was flagged by public TCR beta signatures.

V lost 5 bases and J 1 base, leaving 13 bases between the germline ends. Germline V gene lookup returns CDR1 SGHAT and CDR2 FQNNGV. The CDR3 runs 15 residues. Study-wide results and limits: The ex vivo response was dominated by HLA-C-restricted CMV-specific TCR beta clonotypes.

MiXCR, applied by TCRdb to the reads, yields one record per CDR3 protein. The repertoire consists of approximately 590,000 distinct CDR3 sequences, with over 35% occurring once and the leading ten covering roughly 50%. This chain connects TRBV11-2 to TRBJ2-3; no clear D. This sequence was found in a human donor in good health (CMV status not recorded). Some clones in this sample may be carry-over from other donors' samples. The sample consisted of cultured PBMCs, taken from culture after CMV antigen stimulation. The CDR3 DNA sequence: TGTGCCAGCAGCCGTCGGGCCGCGGGCACAGATACGCAGTATTTT. Amino acids: CASSRRAAGTDTQYF.